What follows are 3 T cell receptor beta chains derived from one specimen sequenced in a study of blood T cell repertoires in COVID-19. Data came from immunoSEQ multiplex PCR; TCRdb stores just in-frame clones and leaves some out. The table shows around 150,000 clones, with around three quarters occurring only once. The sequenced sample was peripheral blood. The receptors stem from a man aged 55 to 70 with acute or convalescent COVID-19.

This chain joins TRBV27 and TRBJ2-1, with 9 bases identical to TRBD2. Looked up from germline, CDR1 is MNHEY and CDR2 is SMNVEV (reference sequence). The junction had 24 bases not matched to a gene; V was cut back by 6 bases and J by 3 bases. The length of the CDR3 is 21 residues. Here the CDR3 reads CASRLPYKVAGAQLNYNEQFF. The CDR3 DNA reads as TGTGCCAGCAGACTTCCTTATAAGGTAGCGGGGGCCCAATTAAACTACAATGAGCAGTTCTTC.

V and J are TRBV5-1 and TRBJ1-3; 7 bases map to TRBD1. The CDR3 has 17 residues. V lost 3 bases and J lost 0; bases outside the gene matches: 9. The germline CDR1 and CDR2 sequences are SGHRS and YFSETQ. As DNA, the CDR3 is TGCGCCAGCAGCTCTAACAGGGGACCGAGCTCTGGAAACACCATATATTTT. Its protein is CASSSNRGPSSGNTIYF.

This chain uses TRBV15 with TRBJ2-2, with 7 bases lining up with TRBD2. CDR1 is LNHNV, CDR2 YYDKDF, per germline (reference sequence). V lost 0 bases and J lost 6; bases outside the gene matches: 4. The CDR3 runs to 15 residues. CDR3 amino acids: CATSRDLGGSGELFF. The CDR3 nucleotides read TGTGCCACCAGCAGAGATCTCGGGGGGTCCGGGGAGCTGTTTTTT.